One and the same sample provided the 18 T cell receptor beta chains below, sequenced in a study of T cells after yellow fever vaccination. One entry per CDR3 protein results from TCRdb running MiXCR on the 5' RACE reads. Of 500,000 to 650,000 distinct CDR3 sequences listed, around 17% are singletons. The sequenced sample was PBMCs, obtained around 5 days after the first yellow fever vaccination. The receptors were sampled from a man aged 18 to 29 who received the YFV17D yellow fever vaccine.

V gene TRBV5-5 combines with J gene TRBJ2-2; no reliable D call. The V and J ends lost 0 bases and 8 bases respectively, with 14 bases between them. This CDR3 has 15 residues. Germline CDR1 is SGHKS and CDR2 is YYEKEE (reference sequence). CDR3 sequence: CASSLGHIPRGELFF. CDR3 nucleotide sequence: TGTGCCAGCAGCTTGGGGCACATCCCGCGGGGGGAGCTGTTTTTT.

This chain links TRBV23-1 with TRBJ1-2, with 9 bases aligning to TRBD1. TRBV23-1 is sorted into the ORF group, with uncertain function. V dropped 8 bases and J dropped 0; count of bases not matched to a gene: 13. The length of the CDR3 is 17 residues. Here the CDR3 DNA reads TGCGCCAGCCATAATCCTACAGGGGGCCTTACTAACTATGGCTACACCTTC. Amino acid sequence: CASHNPTGGLTNYGYTF.

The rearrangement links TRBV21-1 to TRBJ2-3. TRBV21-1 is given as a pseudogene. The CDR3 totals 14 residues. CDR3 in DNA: TGTGCCAGCAGCGAATTTGGAGACACAGATACGCAGTATTTT. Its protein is CASSEFGDTDTQYF.

The CDR3 DNA follows: TGCAGCGTGGAGGGGGCGGCTGGTATTACAGATACGCAGTATTTT. It codes for CSVEGAAGITDTQYF. V and J are TRBV29-1 and TRBJ2-3, with a possible D match to TRBD1 (7 bases). The V end lost 6 bases, the J end lost 3 bases, and 19 bases lay between the germline ends. CDR3 length: 15 residues. Germline V gene sequence: CDR1 SQVTM, CDR2 ANQGSEA.

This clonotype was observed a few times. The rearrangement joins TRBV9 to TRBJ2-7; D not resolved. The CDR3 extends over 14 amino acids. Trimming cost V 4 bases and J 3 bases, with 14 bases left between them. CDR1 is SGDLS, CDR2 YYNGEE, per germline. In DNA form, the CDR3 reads TGTGCCAGCAGCTCCGGAGAAACCCTCTACGAGCAGTACTTC. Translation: CASSSGETLYEQYF.

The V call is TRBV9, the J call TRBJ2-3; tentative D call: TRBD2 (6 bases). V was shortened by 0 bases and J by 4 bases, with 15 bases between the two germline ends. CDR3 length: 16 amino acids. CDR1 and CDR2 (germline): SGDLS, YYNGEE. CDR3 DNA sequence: TGTGCCAGCAGCGTAGGGGACTGGCGTGGGTCAGATACGCAGTATTTT. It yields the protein CASSVGDWRGSDTQYF. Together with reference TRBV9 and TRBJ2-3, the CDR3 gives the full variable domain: DSGVTQTPKHLITATGQRVTLRCSPRSGDLSVYWYQQSLDQGLQFLIQYYNGEERAKGNILERFSAQQFPDLHSELNLSSLELGDSALYFCASSVGDWRGSDTQYFGPGTRLTVL.

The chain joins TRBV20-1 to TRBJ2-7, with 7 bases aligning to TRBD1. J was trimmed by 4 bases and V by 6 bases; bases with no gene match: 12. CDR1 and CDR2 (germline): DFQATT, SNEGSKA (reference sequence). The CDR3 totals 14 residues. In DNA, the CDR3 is TGCAGTGCCGCCTCCCCCGGGACAGTATACGAGCAGTACTTC. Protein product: CSAASPGTVYEQYF.

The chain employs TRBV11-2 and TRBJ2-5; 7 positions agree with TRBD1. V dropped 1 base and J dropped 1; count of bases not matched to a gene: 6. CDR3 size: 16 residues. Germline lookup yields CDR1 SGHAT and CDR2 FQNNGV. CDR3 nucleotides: TGTGCCAGCAGCTTAGGGGAGACAGGGTTCCAAGAGACCCAGTACTTC. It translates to CASSLGETGFQETQYF.

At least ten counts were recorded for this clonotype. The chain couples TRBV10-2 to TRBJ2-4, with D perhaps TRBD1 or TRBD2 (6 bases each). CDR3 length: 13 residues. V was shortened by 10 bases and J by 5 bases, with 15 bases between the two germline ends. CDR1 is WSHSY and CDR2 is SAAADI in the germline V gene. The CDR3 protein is CATQMGGENIQYF. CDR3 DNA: TGCGCCACCCAGATGGGGGGCGAAAACATTCAGTACTTC.

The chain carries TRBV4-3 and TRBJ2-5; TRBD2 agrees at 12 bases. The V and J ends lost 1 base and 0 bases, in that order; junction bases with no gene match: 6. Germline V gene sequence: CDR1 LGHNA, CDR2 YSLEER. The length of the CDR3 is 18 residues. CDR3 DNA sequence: TGCGCCAGCAGCCAAGGACTAGCGGGGGCCCTGTACCAAGAGACCCAGTACTTC. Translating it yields CASSQGLAGALYQETQYF.

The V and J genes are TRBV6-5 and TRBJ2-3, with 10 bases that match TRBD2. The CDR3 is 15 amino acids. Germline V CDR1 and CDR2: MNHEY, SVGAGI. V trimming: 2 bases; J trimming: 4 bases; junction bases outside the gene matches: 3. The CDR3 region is CASSYGLAVSDTQYF. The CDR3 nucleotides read TGTGCCAGCAGTTACGGACTAGCGGTATCAGATACGCAGTATTTT.

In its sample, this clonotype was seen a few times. CDR3 amino acids: CASSVSGLSPYEQYF. DNA of the CDR3: TGTGCCAGCAGCGTATCCGGACTGAGCCCATACGAGCAGTACTTC. V usage is TRBV9 and J usage is TRBJ2-7; the D gene is possibly TRBD2 (5 bases). CDR1 and CDR2 from the germline V gene are SGDLS and YYNGEE. CDR3 length equals 15 residues. Trimming stripped 1 base from V and 4 bases from J, with 15 bases between.

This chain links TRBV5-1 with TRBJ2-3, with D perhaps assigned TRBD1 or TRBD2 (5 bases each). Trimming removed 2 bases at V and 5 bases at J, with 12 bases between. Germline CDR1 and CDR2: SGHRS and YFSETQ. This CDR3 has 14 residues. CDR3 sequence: CASSFNTGGDTQYF. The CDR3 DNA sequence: TGCGCCAGCAGCTTCAATACTGGGGGAGATACGCAGTATTTT.

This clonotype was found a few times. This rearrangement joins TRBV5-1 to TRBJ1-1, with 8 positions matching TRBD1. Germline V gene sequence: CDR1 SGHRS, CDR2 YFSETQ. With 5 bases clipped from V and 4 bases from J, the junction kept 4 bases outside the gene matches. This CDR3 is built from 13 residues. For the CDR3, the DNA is TGCGCCAGCAGGCCGGACAGGGCCACTGAAGCTTTCTTT. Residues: CASRPDRATEAFF.

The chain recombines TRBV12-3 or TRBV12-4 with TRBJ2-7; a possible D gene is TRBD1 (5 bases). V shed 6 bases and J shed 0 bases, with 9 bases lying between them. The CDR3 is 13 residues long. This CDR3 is CASRDISSYEQYF. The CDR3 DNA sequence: TGTGCCAGCAGGGACATCAGCTCCTACGAGCAGTACTTC.

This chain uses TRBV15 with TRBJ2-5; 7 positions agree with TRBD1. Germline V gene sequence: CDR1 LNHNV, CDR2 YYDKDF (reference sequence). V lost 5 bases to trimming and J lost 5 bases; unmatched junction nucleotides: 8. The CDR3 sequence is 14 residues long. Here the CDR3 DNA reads TGTGCCACCAGCGGACAAGGGGGCCTGGAGACCCAGTACTTC. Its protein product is CATSGQGGLETQYF.

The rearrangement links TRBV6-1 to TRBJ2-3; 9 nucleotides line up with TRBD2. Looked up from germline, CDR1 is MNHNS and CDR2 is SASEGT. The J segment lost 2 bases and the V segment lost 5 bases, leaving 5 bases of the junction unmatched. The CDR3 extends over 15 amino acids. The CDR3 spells CASSLAGPYTDTQYF. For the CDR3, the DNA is TGTGCCAGCAGTCTAGCGGGGCCCTACACAGATACGCAGTATTTT.

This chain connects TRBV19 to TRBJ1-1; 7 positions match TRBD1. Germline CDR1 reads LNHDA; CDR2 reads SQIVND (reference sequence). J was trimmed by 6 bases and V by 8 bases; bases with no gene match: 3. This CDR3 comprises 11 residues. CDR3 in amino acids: CASPQGAEAFF. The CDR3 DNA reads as TGTGCCAGTCCTCAGGGGGCTGAAGCTTTCTTT. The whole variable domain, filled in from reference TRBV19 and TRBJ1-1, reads DGGITQSPKYLFRKEGQNVTLSCEQNLNHDAMYWYRQDPGQGLRLIYYSQIVNDFQKGDIAEGYSVSREKKESFPLTVTSAQKNPTAFYLCASPQGAEAFFGQGTRLTVV.